What follows are 14 T cell receptor beta chains derived from one specimen sequenced in a study of cytomegalovirus exposure and HLA in healthy donors. Amplification used 60 Vbeta primers and 13 Jbeta primers. Here immunoSEQ multiplex PCR was the method, and the copy in TCRdb shows in-frame clones only, minus some. This repertoire includes 40,000 to 55,000 clones. Source material: PBMCs. These receptor sequences come from a male donor in good health and CMV-seropositive.

The chain carries TRBV5-6 and TRBJ1-6, with D maybe TRBD1 (6 bases). The CDR3 has 16 amino acids. The V gene lost 4 bases and the J gene lost 7 bases, with 18 bases spanning the gap. Germline-derived CDR1 and CDR2 are SGHDT and YYEEEE. In nucleotides, the CDR3 is TGTGCCAGCAGCCCCCGGGAGGCCCAGGGGAATTCACCCCTCCACTTT. Protein product: CASSPREAQGNSPLHF.

The rearrangement joins TRBV6-1 to TRBJ2-1, with D unresolved. Trimming shortened V by 3 bases and J by 3 bases, and 3 bases separated the two germline ends. The germline CDR1 and CDR2 sequences are MNHNS and SASEGT. This CDR3 has 12 residues. The CDR3 nucleotides read TGTGCCAGCAGTGACATCTACAATGAGCAGTTCTTC. Residues: CASSDIYNEQFF.

V usage is TRBV4-3 and J usage is TRBJ2-3, with 7 bases lining up with TRBD2. V shed 0 bases and J 2 bases; nucleotides not matched to a gene: 5. The length of the CDR3 is 16 residues. Germline-derived CDR1 and CDR2 are LGHNA and YSLEER. The CDR3 bases are TGCGCCAGCAGCCAAGATGGGGGGGGGAACACAGATACGCAGTATTTT. Protein: CASSQDGGGNTDTQYF.

The chain links TRBV7-8 to TRBJ1-5, with a possible D match to TRBD1 (5 bases). The CDR3 sequence is 17 residues long. The V and J ends lost 4 bases and 7 bases respectively, with 23 bases between them. Germline V gene lookup returns CDR1 SGHVS and CDR2 FQNEAQ. The CDR3 loop is CASSSPEGSGLGQPQHF. CDR3 coding DNA: TGTGCCAGCAGCTCGCCGGAGGGGTCCGGCCTAGGGCAGCCCCAGCATTTT. The full variable domain, completed using reference TRBV7-8 and TRBJ1-5, is GAGVSQSPRYKVAKRGQDVALRCDPISGHVSLFWYQQALGQGPEFLTYFQNEAQLDKSGLPSDRFFAERPEGSVSTLKIQRTQQEDSAVYLCASSSPEGSGLGQPQHFGDGTRLSIL.

This chain links TRBV2 with TRBJ2-7; TRBD2 matches at 11 bases. The V gene end was trimmed by 5 bases and the J gene end by 3 bases; junction bases not matched to a gene: 3. The V gene's germline CDR1 is SNHLY and CDR2 FYNNEI. This CDR3 is built from 14 residues. CDR3 DNA: TGTGCCAGCAGTCAGACTAGCGGGATCTACGAGCAGTACTTC. Translation: CASSQTSGIYEQYF.

This chain uses TRBV5-4 with TRBJ2-3, with D perhaps TRBD2 (6 bases). The CDR3 loop spans 15 amino acids. The germline V gene has CDR1 SGHNT and CDR2 YYREEE (reference sequence). Deletions cut 4 bases from V and 2 bases from J, with 14 bases between. For the CDR3, the DNA is TGTGCCAGCAGCCCCCGGGACTCCTACACAGATACGCAGTATTTT. It is translated as CASSPRDSYTDTQYF. Full variable domain (remainder filled in from reference TRBV5-4 and TRBJ2-3): ETGVTQSPTHLIKTRGQQVTLRCSSQSGHNTVSWYQQALGQGPQFIFQYYREEENGRGNFPPRFSGLQFPNYSSELNVNALELDDSALYLCASSPRDSYTDTQYFGPGTRLTVL.

CDR3 protein: CASSFSGGWQETQYF. The CDR3 DNA sequence: TGTGCCAGCAGTTTTTCGGGGGGTTGGCAAGAGACCCAGTACTTC. The chain recombines TRBV27 with TRBJ2-5; the match to TRBD2 covers 7 bases. Germline V CDR1 and CDR2: MNHEY, SMNVEV (reference sequence). Trimming removed 3 bases from V and 2 bases from J; junction bases left unmatched: 6. There are 15 residues in the CDR3.

V usage is TRBV5-1 and J usage is TRBJ2-2, with 11 bases matching TRBD2. Per germline, CDR1 SGHRS and CDR2 YFSETQ. This CDR3 is 16 amino acids long. V lost 4 bases to trimming and J lost 6 bases; unmatched junction nucleotides: 8. Here the CDR3 reads CASSRISGGAPGELFF. The CDR3 bases are TGCGCCAGCAGCAGGATTAGCGGGGGGGCCCCCGGGGAGCTGTTTTTT.

CDR3 DNA: TGTGCCAGCAGCCGGGGAACAGGGGTGGGTGAGCAGTACTTC. It translates to CASSRGTGVGEQYF. The V gene is TRBV5-6, the J gene TRBJ2-5, with 7 bases aligning to TRBD1. Germline values: CDR1 SGHDT, CDR2 YYEEEE. The junction had 14 bases not matched to a gene; V was cut back by 4 bases and J by 11 bases. CDR3 length equals 14 residues.

The chain combines TRBV6-5 with TRBJ2-7, with 10 bases that match TRBD1. This CDR3 is 15 amino acids long. Trimming removed 5 bases from V and 3 bases from J; junction bases left unmatched: 7. The germline V gene encodes CDR1 MNHEY and CDR2 SVGAGI. CDR3 region: CASSTRDRGNYEQYF. The CDR3 nucleotides read TGTGCCAGCAGTACCCGGGACAGGGGAAACTACGAGCAGTACTTC.

The chain couples TRBV10-3 to TRBJ2-7; TRBD1 matches 7 bases. CDR1 is ENHRY, CDR2 SYGVKD, per germline. The length of the CDR3 is 13 residues. After removal of 3 bases from V and 6 bases from J, the junction contained 5 bases not matched to a gene. CDR3 residues: CAISDGRGSEQYF. As DNA, the CDR3 is TGTGCCATCAGTGATGGCAGGGGGAGCGAGCAGTACTTC.

The chain uses TRBV27 and TRBJ1-5; no clear D. The CDR3 totals 13 residues. Germline assignment: CDR1 MNHEY and CDR2 SMNVEV (reference sequence). V lost 2 bases to trimming and J lost 6 bases, with 8 bases between them. This CDR3 is CASSLMEAQPQHF. CDR3 nucleotides: TGTGCCAGCAGTTTAATGGAGGCTCAGCCCCAGCATTTT.

The rearrangement links TRBV7-2 to TRBJ2-1, with TRBD2 identical over 10 bases. The CDR3 length is 15 residues. Germline trimming cut 5 bases from V and 4 bases from J; bases unmatched to any gene: 5. Germline CDR1 SGHTA, CDR2 FQGNSA. The CDR3 DNA sequence: TGTGCCAGCAGCACTAGCGGGGAGCCATACAATGAGCAGTTCTTC. Protein sequence: CASSTSGEPYNEQFF.

In the case of this clone: One end of the junction varies from germline; a read error may be responsible. The chain is built from TRBV5-4 and TRBJ2-5; possible D gene TRBD2, 5 bases. Germline assignment: CDR1 SGHNT and CDR2 YYREEE (reference sequence). CDR3 length: 15 residues. DNA of the CDR3: TGTGCCAGCAGCTCCCCCCTAGACTACCCAAATGACCAGCACTTC. Translated, it gives CASSSPLDYPNDQHF.